This T cell receptor (beta chain) was captured by sequencing in a study of T cell responses to AZD1222 COVID-19 vaccine. Study-level findings and limits: Baseline testing showed seropositivity in only six AZD1222 recipients.

Concerning this clone: What it binds is unknown.

The J segment lost 8 bases and the V segment lost 11 bases, leaving 9 bases of the junction unmatched. The CDR3 has 13 amino acids. Germline-derived CDR1 and CDR2 are LNHDA and SQIVND (reference sequence). Assay: immunoSEQ multiplex PCR; the TCRdb copy retains only in-frame clones and omits some. The sample carries roughly 130,000 clones, roughly nine tenths recorded once. This chain connects TRBV19 to TRBJ1-6, with TRBD1 matching over 7 bases. The sequenced sample was peripheral blood, obtained on day 0 of AZD1222 vaccination. The clonotype was recovered from an adult in good health. CDR3 amino acids: CAGGGQKDSPLHF. The CDR3 DNA reads TGTGCCGGGGGGGGACAGAAGGATTCACCCCTCCACTTT. The full variable domain, completed using reference TRBV19 and TRBJ1-6, is DGGITQSPKYLFRKEGQNVTLSCEQNLNHDAMYWYRQDPGQGLRLIYYSQIVNDFQKGDIAEGYSVSREKKESFPLTVTSAQKNPTAFYLCAGGGQKDSPLHFGNGTRLTVT.